The 20 T cell receptor beta chains reported below all come from one sample, sequenced in a study of blood T cell repertoires in COVID-19. Profiling relied on immunoSEQ multiplex PCR, and the TCRdb table lists in-frame clones only, not all of them. The table lists about 220,000 clones, roughly 84% of them singletons. Sequenced: peripheral blood. The origin of the receptors is a woman aged 80 or over with acute or convalescent COVID-19.

This clone was observed a handful of times. The gene calls are TRBV7-9 and TRBJ1-1; possible D gene TRBD1, 5 bases. Germline loops: CDR1 SEHNR, CDR2 FQNEAQ (reference sequence). Trimming took 5 bases from V and 3 from J, leaving 13 bases between them. There are 14 residues in the CDR3. CDR3 sequence: CASSPQGRDTEAFF. The CDR3 DNA reads TGTGCCAGCAGCCCTCAGGGTAGGGACACTGAAGCTTTCTTT.

This clone was seen a handful of times. The rearrangement joins TRBV5-1 to TRBJ2-7; 9 bases line up with TRBD1. The CDR3 consists of 15 residues. Germline CDR1 SGHRS, CDR2 YFSETQ. Germline trimming cut 4 bases from V and 2 bases from J; bases unmatched to any gene: 7. CDR3 DNA sequence: TGCGCCAGCAGCCTTTGGGACAGGGAGACCTACGAGCAGTACTTC. Amino acid sequence: CASSLWDRETYEQYF.

The table lists this clone with a few counts. The chain combines TRBV19 with TRBJ1-1; 9 bases map to TRBD1. Germline values: CDR1 LNHDA, CDR2 SQIVND (reference sequence). The CDR3 contains 14 residues. V was pared by 5 bases and J by 3 bases, with 4 bases of the junction left unmatched. CDR3: CASSPTGGDTEAFF. DNA for the CDR3: TGTGCCAGTAGTCCTACAGGGGGCGACACTGAAGCTTTCTTT.

The sample holds a few counts of this clone. The rearrangement links TRBV19 to TRBJ1-1; D call uncertain. Trimming took off 7 bases at V and 1 base at J, with 10 bases between the two ends. This CDR3 has 13 amino acids. CDR1 LNHDA and CDR2 SQIVND come from the germline V gene (reference sequence). The CDR3 nucleotides are TGTGCCAGTATAGAACGGAGGAACACTGAAGCTTTCTTT. Translated: CASIERRNTEAFF.

The chain recombines TRBV5-4 with TRBJ1-4; 9 positions agree with TRBD1. The V segment lost 4 bases and the J segment 6 bases; nucleotides outside the gene matches: 10. Germline V lookup: CDR1 SGHNT, CDR2 YYREEE (reference sequence). CDR3 length: 16 residues. The CDR3 bases are TGTGCCAGCAGCACATCAACAGGGGGCGTGGATGAAAAACTGTTTTTT. It encodes CASSTSTGGVDEKLFF.

Here the CDR3 DNA reads TGTGCCAGCAGTTACGGGACAGGGTTCAATGAGCAGTTCTTC. This codes for CASSYGTGFNEQFF. The chain links TRBV6-2 or TRBV6-3 to TRBJ2-1, with 9 nucleotides matching TRBD1. Germline CDR1 is MNHEY and CDR2 is SVGEGT. This CDR3 contains 14 residues. Unmatched junction bases numbered 2, after V lost 2 bases and J lost 6 bases.

The V and J genes are TRBV11-2 and TRBJ2-3; 10 bases fit TRBD2. CDR3 length: 18 residues. V dropped 3 bases and J dropped 0; count of bases not matched to a gene: 9. CDR1 and CDR2 from the germline V gene are SGHAT and FQNNGV. This chain's CDR3 is CASSLLSGGWTSTDTQYF. The CDR3 coding sequence is TGTGCCAGCAGCTTGCTTAGCGGGGGGTGGACTAGCACAGATACGCAGTATTTT.

The rearrangement joins TRBV7-9 to TRBJ2-7, with 7 bases that match TRBD1. Germline lookup yields CDR1 SEHNR and CDR2 FQNEAQ (reference sequence). The CDR3 has 15 residues. Losses at the gene ends were 1 base for V and 0 bases for J; bases not matched to a gene: 3. The CDR3 nucleotides read TGTGCCAGCAGCTTAGTTTGGGACAGCTCCTACGAGCAGTACTTC. Translation gives CASSLVWDSSYEQYF.

The rearrangement links TRBV6-6 to TRBJ1-1; 7 positions agree with TRBD1. After removal of 5 bases from V and 11 bases from J, the junction contained 17 bases not matched to a gene. The CDR3 contains 15 residues. CDR1 is MNHNY and CDR2 is SVGAGI in the germline V gene (reference sequence). The chain's CDR3 is CASSIRQGSNPLAFF. Written as DNA, the CDR3 is TGTGCCAGCAGTATACGACAGGGATCTAACCCTTTGGCTTTCTTT.

The rearrangement links TRBV6-6 to TRBJ1-2; 8 bases are a match to TRBD1. Trimming removed 2 bases from V and 0 bases from J; junction bases left unmatched: 5. From germline, CDR1 is MNHNY and CDR2 SVGAGI (reference sequence). CDR3 length equals 16 residues. The CDR3 DNA reads TGTGCCAGCAGTTACGGAGCAGGGGGCCCTAACTATGGCTACACCTTC. Amino acids: CASSYGAGGPNYGYTF.

The chain is built from TRBV11-3 and TRBJ1-2; unclear D gene. Trimming removed 5 bases from V and 2 bases from J, with 12 bases in between. The CDR3 extends over 14 amino acids. Germline CDR1 reads SGHNT; CDR2 reads YENEEA. CDR3: CASSPVGPNYGYTF. CDR3 nucleotides: TGTGCCAGCAGCCCCGTGGGCCCCAACTATGGCTACACCTTC.

This clone was detected once. This chain uses TRBV6-5 with TRBJ1-2; unclear D gene. Germline lookup yields CDR1 MNHEY and CDR2 SVGAGI. V was shortened by 5 bases and J by 2 bases, with 9 bases between the two germline ends. The CDR3 covers 13 residues. The CDR3 DNA follows: TGTGCCAGCAGTCGGGCGGGCAACTATGGCTACACCTTC. This translates into CASSRAGNYGYTF.

The rearrangement links TRBV6-5 to TRBJ2-5; TRBD1 might be the D (6 bases). Germline V gives CDR1 MNHEY, CDR2 SVGAGI. Trimming removed 6 bases from V and 7 bases from J, with 21 bases in between. The CDR3 loop spans 15 amino acids. The CDR3 DNA is TGTGCCAGCAGCTATGCAGGGGATTGGCCTGGGACCCAGTACTTC. Encoded protein: CASSYAGDWPGTQYF.

The chain combines TRBV24-1 with TRBJ1-2; TRBD1 agrees at 7 bases. The CDR3 runs to 13 residues. Germline trimming cut 4 bases from V and 8 bases from J; bases unmatched to any gene: 6. Germline V gene sequence: CDR1 KGHDR, CDR2 SFDVKD. CDR3 bases: TGTGCCACCAGTGAGCAAGACAGGGAGGGCTACACCTTC. Translating it yields CATSEQDREGYTF.

This sequence joins TRBV11-2 and TRBJ1-2, with 8 nucleotides matching TRBD1. The CDR3 is made up of 15 amino acids. The germline V gene encodes CDR1 SGHAT and CDR2 FQNNGV. The junction had 9 bases not matched to a gene; V was cut back by 5 bases and J by 4 bases. CDR3 nucleotides: TGTGCCAGCAGCACCAACAGGGGGGAGGCCTATGGCTACACCTTC. Translated, it gives CASSTNRGEAYGYTF.

The V gene is TRBV2, the J gene TRBJ2-3; D is perhaps TRBD1 (6 bases). CDR3 length: 14 residues. The germline gives CDR1 SNHLY, CDR2 FYNNEI. Trimming pared 6 bases from V and 6 bases from J, leaving 16 bases between. CDR3 DNA: TGTGCCAGCAGCAACAGGGACAATTTGGATACGCAGTATTTT. Protein: CASSNRDNLDTQYF.

This chain links TRBV14 with TRBJ1-2, with a tentative D call TRBD1 (5 bases). Per germline, CDR1 SGHDN and CDR2 FVKESK. This CDR3 has 13 residues. V lost 4 bases and J 0 bases, leaving 6 bases between the germline ends. DNA for the CDR3: TGTGCCAGCAGCCGACAGTCTAACTATGGCTACACCTTC. It translates to CASSRQSNYGYTF.

In this sample, this clone turned up once. In nucleotides, the CDR3 is TGTGCCAGCAGTTTCGGACAGGGGGGGGAAGCTTTCTTT. Protein sequence: CASSFGQGGEAFF. The chain is built from TRBV6-5 and TRBJ1-1, with TRBD1 matching over 10 bases. CDR3 length: 13 residues. V gave up 4 bases and J gave up 8 bases; unmatched junction bases: 4. Germline CDR1 and CDR2: MNHEY and SVGAGI.

The chain carries TRBV5-8 and TRBJ1-5; no firm D call. The germline V and J ends were trimmed by 5 bases and 1 base, with 10 bases remaining between them. The CDR3 consists of 14 residues. CDR1 is SGHTS and CDR2 is YDEGEE in the germline V gene. The CDR3, as DNA: TGTGCCAGCAGGAGGGTGGGGAGCAATCAGCCCCAGCATTTT. Protein product: CASRRVGSNQPQHF.

Here the CDR3 reads CASSPTGGLDQPQHF. The CDR3, as DNA: TGTGCCAGCAGCCCTACAGGGGGCTTAGATCAGCCCCAGCATTTT. The chain recombines TRBV7-9 with TRBJ1-5; 9 nucleotides agree with TRBD1. This CDR3 has 15 residues. V lost 5 bases, J lost 5 bases, and 7 bases stayed unmatched. The germline V gene has CDR1 SEHNR and CDR2 FQNEAQ (reference sequence).